Each of the 30 T cell receptor beta chains below was sequenced from the same sample in a study of vaccination effects on CD4 cells after COVID-19. These receptors lack a known antigen. Prior to sequencing, the ViraFEST assay stimulated PBMC with viral peptide pools, which expanded the antigen-specific CD4+ T cells. CD4+ T cells were isolated after around 9 days of culture. Recipients of the vaccine had no prior SARS-CoV-2 infection and negative nucleocapsid antibodies. Here immunoSEQ multiplex PCR was the method, and the copy in TCRdb shows in-frame clones only, minus some. Of tens of thousands of clones in the sample, over 70% are singletons; the top ten hold about 32%. This specimen was CD4+ T cells from PBMCs cultured with SARS-CoV-2 spike peptides, taken before COVID-19 vaccination. The receptor source for this set is a human donor who received a COVID-19 vaccine.

There are a few counts of this clone. V is TRBV6-2 or TRBV6-3 and J is TRBJ1-1; no reliable D call. The CDR3 sequence is 16 residues long. Germline V gene data show CDR1 as MNHEY and CDR2 as SVGEGT. V shed 2 bases and J shed 0 bases, with 13 bases lying between them. The CDR3 sequence is CASSYGIKSMNTEAFF. DNA for the CDR3: TGTGCCAGCAGTTACGGGATCAAAAGTATGAACACTGAAGCTTTCTTT.

This clone was detected only once. This chain connects TRBV4-1 to TRBJ2-4; the D is unclear. Germline CDR1 MGHRA, CDR2 YSYEKL. The CDR3 is 13 amino acids. Trimming stripped 0 bases from V and 4 bases from J, with 4 bases between. The DNA for the CDR3 is TGCGCCAGCAGCCAAGAGGCGAAAAACATTCAGTACTTC. The encoded protein is CASSQEAKNIQYF.

This clone was seen just once. The genes are TRBV7-2 and TRBJ2-3; D might be TRBD2 (6 bases). This CDR3 is built from 14 residues. Trimming pared 5 bases from V and 7 bases from J, leaving 16 bases between. Germline-derived CDR1 and CDR2 are SGHTA and FQGNSA. CDR3 protein: CASSPRLVSNTQYF. DNA for the CDR3: TGTGCCAGCAGCCCCCGACTAGTGTCAAATACGCAGTATTTT.

The genes are TRBV2 and TRBJ2-7, with TRBD2 matching 9 bases. This CDR3 region has 15 residues. In germline, CDR1 is SNHLY, CDR2 FYNNEI. V dropped 2 bases and J dropped 7; count of bases not matched to a gene: 9. CDR3 sequence: CASSERAGGPWEQYF. The DNA of the CDR3 is TGTGCCAGCAGTGAAAGGGCGGGAGGGCCGTGGGAGCAGTACTTC.

This clone has only a few counts. The V and J genes are TRBV2 and TRBJ1-3; possibly TRBD1 for D (5 bases). The CDR3 is 16 amino acids. Trimming cost V 4 bases and J 4 bases, with 17 bases left between them. Germline V gene lookup returns CDR1 SNHLY and CDR2 FYNNEI. For the CDR3, the DNA is TGTGCCAGCAGTGTGCGCGGGGCAGGAGGGGGAAACACCATATATTTT. This translates into CASSVRGAGGGNTIYF.

The chain recombines TRBV5-1 with TRBJ1-3; D unresolved. The CDR3 totals 14 residues. Trimming stripped 5 bases from V and 1 base from J, with 10 bases between. Germline assignment: CDR1 SGHRS and CDR2 YFSETQ. The CDR3 here is CASRGGGSGNTIYF. The DNA for the CDR3 is TGCGCCAGCAGAGGCGGCGGGTCTGGAAACACCATATATTTT.

The chain recombines TRBV19 with TRBJ1-1; TRBD1 matches 7 bases. J lost 0 bases, V lost 1 base, and 5 bases had no gene match. Looked up from germline, CDR1 is LNHDA and CDR2 is SQIVND (reference sequence). The CDR3 consists of 16 residues. The CDR3 loop reads CASSIGSTGVNTEAFF. CDR3 in DNA: TGTGCCAGTAGTATAGGGTCTACAGGGGTGAACACTGAAGCTTTCTTT.

This chain connects TRBV6-1 to TRBJ1-2; D is perhaps TRBD1 (5 bases). V lost 2 bases to trimming and J lost 4 bases, with 11 bases between them. The germline V gene has CDR1 MNHNS and CDR2 SASEGT. The CDR3 runs to 14 residues. The CDR3, as DNA: TGTGCCAGCAGTGAACAGGGATTCGGCTATGGCTACACCTTC. Protein: CASSEQGFGYGYTF.

J is TRBJ2-7 and V is TRBV6-1; no definite D call. Trimming shortened V by 3 bases and J by 4 bases, and 7 bases separated the two germline ends. The CDR3 length is 12 residues. Germline V lookup: CDR1 MNHNS, CDR2 SASEGT. CDR3 DNA: TGTGCCAGCAGTGAGTCGAAGTACGAGCAGTACTTC. The encoded protein is CASSESKYEQYF.

The chain uses TRBV7-9 and TRBJ2-6; D call uncertain. The CDR3 length is 15 residues. The V end was cut by 1 base, the J end by 2 bases, with 6 bases between. From germline, CDR1 is SEHNR and CDR2 FQNEAQ (reference sequence). CDR3 sequence: CASSLVPTGANVLTF. CDR3 nucleotide sequence: TGTGCCAGCAGCTTAGTTCCAACTGGGGCCAACGTCCTGACTTTC.

The chain joins TRBV30 to TRBJ2-7, with D unclear. V lost 7 bases, J lost 2 bases, and 15 bases lay in between. CDR3 length: 13 amino acids. CDR1 and CDR2 (germline): GTSNPN, SVGIG (reference sequence). This CDR3 is CASTRRDTYEQYF. CDR3 bases: TGTGCCTCCACGAGGCGAGACACCTACGAGCAGTACTTC.

The genes are TRBV29-1 and TRBJ1-5; 9 bases match TRBD1. Looked up from germline, CDR1 is SQVTM and CDR2 is ANQGSEA. The CDR3 covers 14 residues. Trimming removed 6 bases from V and 4 bases from J; junction bases left unmatched: 7. In DNA, the CDR3 is TGCAGCGTCCAACCCGGGACAGGGAATCAGCCCCAGCATTTT. The encoded protein is CSVQPGTGNQPQHF. Based on the CDR3 plus reference TRBV29-1 and TRBJ1-5, the full variable domain is SAVISQKPSRDICQRGTSLTIQCQVDSQVTMMFWYRQQPGQSLTLIATANQGSEATYESGFVIDKFPISRPNLTFSTLTVSNMSPEDSSIYLCSVQPGTGNQPQHFGDGTRLSIL.

The chain combines TRBV30 with TRBJ2-3; 12 bases line up with TRBD2. Germline loops: CDR1 GTSNPN, CDR2 SVGIG (reference sequence). V lost 5 bases and J lost 6; bases outside the gene matches: 12. There are 16 residues in the CDR3. In DNA form, the CDR3 reads TGTGCCTGGGGCGGAGCGAGACTAGCGGGAGAGGATACGCAGTATTTT. This codes for CAWGGARLAGEDTQYF.

J is TRBJ2-3 and V is TRBV5-1, with TRBD2 identical over 13 bases. After removal of 1 base from V and 5 bases from J, the junction contained 7 bases not matched to a gene. The CDR3 runs to 17 residues. Germline V gives CDR1 SGHRS, CDR2 YFSETQ. This chain's CDR3 is CASSLMGLAGRGDTQYF. The CDR3 coding sequence is TGCGCCAGCAGCTTGATGGGACTAGCGGGGCGGGGAGATACGCAGTATTTT.

This sequence joins TRBV7-2 and TRBJ2-7, with TRBD1 identical over 8 bases. Germline V gene data show CDR1 as SGHTA and CDR2 as FQGNSA. V was clipped by 5 bases and J by 1 base; unmatched bases: 7. CDR3 length: 15 amino acids. The CDR3 loop reads CASSLRGTGSYEQYF. CDR3 nucleotides: TGTGCCAGCAGCCTGAGGGGGACAGGTTCCTACGAGCAGTACTTC.

The chain is built from TRBV28 and TRBJ2-2; D possibly matches TRBD1 or TRBD2 (5 bases each). Trimming removed 10 bases from V and 2 bases from J, with 14 bases in between. The length of the CDR3 is 14 residues. The germline V gene has CDR1 MDHEN and CDR2 SYDVKM. CDR3 loop: CAITRGDNTGELFF. In DNA, the CDR3 is TGTGCCATCACAAGGGGAGATAACACCGGGGAGCTGTTTTTT.

This chain connects TRBV19 to TRBJ2-1, with D hard to call. Per germline, CDR1 LNHDA and CDR2 SQIVND (reference sequence). V lost 7 bases to trimming and J lost 4 bases, with 14 bases between them. CDR3 length equals 14 residues. This CDR3 is CASTLGRAYNEQFF. Here the CDR3 DNA reads TGTGCCAGTACCCTCGGTAGGGCTTACAATGAGCAGTTCTTC. The full variable domain, in which reference TRBV19 and TRBJ2-1 provide the parts outside the CDR3, is DGGITQSPKYLFRKEGQNVTLSCEQNLNHDAMYWYRQDPGQGLRLIYYSQIVNDFQKGDIAEGYSVSREKKESFPLTVTSAQKNPTAFYLCASTLGRAYNEQFFGPGTRLTVL.

The chain employs TRBV2 and TRBJ1-3, with D perhaps matching TRBD1 (6 bases). CDR1 is SNHLY, CDR2 FYNNEI, per germline. This CDR3 has 16 amino acids. V lost 1 base and J 0 bases, leaving 10 bases between the germline ends. In DNA, the CDR3 is TGTGCCAGCAGTGAAGACAGGGCCTTCTCTGGAAACACCATATATTTT. Residues: CASSEDRAFSGNTIYF.

The chain joins TRBV30 to TRBJ1-5, with TRBD1 as a possible D gene (6 bases). V lost 3 bases and J lost 4, with 10 bases in between. This CDR3 has 13 residues. Germline values: CDR1 GTSNPN, CDR2 SVGIG (reference sequence). The CDR3, as DNA: TGTGCCTGGAGCAGACAGGAGAATCAGCCCCAGCATTTT. This encodes CAWSRQENQPQHF.

There are a few counts of this clone. J is TRBJ2-1 and V is TRBV6-2 or TRBV6-3; TRBD1 agrees at 10 bases. There are 15 residues in the CDR3. Germline V gene lookup returns CDR1 MNHEY and CDR2 SVGEGT. V trimming: 2 bases; J trimming: 7 bases; junction bases outside the gene matches: 5. CDR3 residues: CASSYGTGERNEQFF. The CDR3 nucleotides read TGTGCCAGCAGTTACGGGACAGGGGAGAGGAATGAGCAGTTCTTC.

The V gene is TRBV11-2, the J gene TRBJ2-7, with 9 bases identical to TRBD1. The J segment lost 3 bases and the V segment lost 4 bases, leaving 7 bases of the junction unmatched. The CDR3 sequence is 15 residues long. Germline CDR1 is SGHAT and CDR2 is FQNNGV. Here the CDR3 reads CASSSVLGQGYEQYF. CDR3 nucleotide sequence: TGTGCCAGCAGCTCAGTACTGGGACAGGGCTACGAGCAGTACTTC.

The chain couples TRBV11-2 to TRBJ2-7; D gene uncertain. CDR3 length: 18 residues. CDR1 and CDR2 (germline): SGHAT, FQNNGV. Deletions cut 9 bases from V and 5 bases from J, with 32 bases between. Here the CDR3 DNA reads TGTGCCAGTCGGACCCCTTTAAGAGGCAAGGCCTACTCACACGAGCAGTACTTC. Protein sequence: CASRTPLRGKAYSHEQYF.

V and J are TRBV7-8 and TRBJ2-7; D unresolved. CDR1 SGHVS and CDR2 FQNEAQ come from the germline V gene. The V end was cut by 1 base, the J end by 3 bases, with 13 bases between. This CDR3 spans 15 amino acids. Written as DNA, the CDR3 is TGTGCCAGCAGCTTAGTCGGGCTGACGGGCTACGAGCAGTACTTC. It codes for CASSLVGLTGYEQYF.

This chain uses TRBV28 with TRBJ2-5; tentatively, D is TRBD1 or TRBD2 (5 bases each). V was trimmed by 7 bases and J by 0 bases, leaving 9 bases between them. This CDR3 contains 13 residues. The germline CDR1 and CDR2 sequences are MDHEN and SYDVKM. CDR3 amino acids: CASTTGHQETQYF. In DNA, the CDR3 is TGTGCCAGCACCACGGGACACCAAGAGACCCAGTACTTC.

V and J are TRBV5-4 and TRBJ1-3; D unclear. This CDR3 region has 15 residues. Trimming shortened V by 0 bases and J by 1 base, and 8 bases separated the two germline ends. Germline CDR1 SGHNT, CDR2 YYREEE (reference sequence). CDR3 region: CASSLDALSGNTIYF. CDR3 in DNA: TGTGCCAGCAGCTTGGATGCCTTGTCTGGAAACACCATATATTTT.

The CDR3 sequence: CASSISGELFF. The DNA for the CDR3 is TGTGCCAGTAGTATTTCCGGGGAGCTGTTTTTT. The rearrangement links TRBV19 to TRBJ2-2; D ambiguous. This CDR3 contains 11 residues. V was shortened by 3 bases and J by 6 bases, with 2 bases between the two germline ends. The germline gives CDR1 LNHDA, CDR2 SQIVND (reference sequence). The full variable domain, completed using reference TRBV19 and TRBJ2-2, is DGGITQSPKYLFRKEGQNVTLSCEQNLNHDAMYWYRQDPGQGLRLIYYSQIVNDFQKGDIAEGYSVSREKKESFPLTVTSAQKNPTAFYLCASSISGELFFGEGSRLTVL.

The rearrangement uses TRBV7-9 and TRBJ2-1, with D tentatively TRBD1 (7 bases). Germline loops: CDR1 SEHNR, CDR2 FQNEAQ (reference sequence). With 0 bases removed from V and 1 base from J, the gap between germline ends came to 13 bases. This CDR3 has 17 residues. The CDR3 loop reads CASSLATRGQSYNEQFF. CDR3 coding DNA: TGTGCCAGCAGCTTAGCGACTAGGGGACAGTCCTACAATGAGCAGTTCTTC.

The rearrangement links TRBV7-2 to TRBJ1-2, with 8 positions matching TRBD1. Germline CDR1 SGHTA, CDR2 FQGNSA. With 4 bases clipped from V and 8 bases from J, the junction kept 12 bases outside the gene matches. This CDR3 contains 15 residues. The CDR3 loop reads CASSSTRTGKMGYTF. The CDR3 nucleotides read TGTGCCAGCAGCTCAACCCGGACAGGGAAGATGGGCTACACCTTC.

This chain uses TRBV9 with TRBJ2-2, with 7 bases aligning to TRBD2. CDR1 is SGDLS, CDR2 YYNGEE, per germline. Trimming cost V 2 bases and J 0 bases; bases outside gene matches: 7. The CDR3 runs to 17 residues. The CDR3 protein is CASSVVSGTTNTGELFF. CDR3 bases: TGTGCCAGCAGCGTCGTCTCCGGGACTACGAACACCGGGGAGCTGTTTTTT.

This clone has a handful of counts. The gene calls are TRBV6-5 and TRBJ2-7; 9 nucleotides agree with TRBD1. Germline CDR1 MNHEY, CDR2 SVGAGI. V shed 2 bases, J shed 7 bases, and the junction held 12 bases outside the gene matches. The CDR3 covers 16 residues. The CDR3 DNA follows: TGTGCCAGCAGTTACAGCGGGACAGGGCTAAGCCAAGAGCAGTACTTC. It translates to CASSYSGTGLSQEQYF.